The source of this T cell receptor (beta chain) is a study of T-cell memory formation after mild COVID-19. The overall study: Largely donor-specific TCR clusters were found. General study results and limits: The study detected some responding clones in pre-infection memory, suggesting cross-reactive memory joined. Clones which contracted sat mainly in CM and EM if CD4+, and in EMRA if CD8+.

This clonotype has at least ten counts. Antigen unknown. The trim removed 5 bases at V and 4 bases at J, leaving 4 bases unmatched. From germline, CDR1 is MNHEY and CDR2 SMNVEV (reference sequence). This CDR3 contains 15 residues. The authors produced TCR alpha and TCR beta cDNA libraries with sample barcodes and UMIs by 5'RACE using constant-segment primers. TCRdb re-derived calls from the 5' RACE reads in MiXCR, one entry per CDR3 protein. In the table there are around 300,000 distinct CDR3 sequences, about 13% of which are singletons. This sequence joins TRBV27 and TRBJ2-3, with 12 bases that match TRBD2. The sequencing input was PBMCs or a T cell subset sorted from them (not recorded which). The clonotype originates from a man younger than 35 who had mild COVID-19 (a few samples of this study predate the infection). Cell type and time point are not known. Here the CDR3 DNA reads TGTGCCAGCAGTCCCCTAGCGGGGGGGCCAGATACGCAGTATTTT. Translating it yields CASSPLAGGPDTQYF.